Below, 28 T cell receptor beta chains from the same sample are listed, as sequenced in a study of shared clonotypes between healthy human individuals. It was CD45RO-negative cells, positively selected for CCR7, that made up naive CD8 cells, with terminally differentiated effector memory CD45RA+ cells excluded. Repertoires were generated with immunoSEQ multiplex PCR, while TCRdb's copy carries only in-frame clones and drops some. The sample carries hundreds of thousands of clones, roughly 95% recorded once. Sequencing was carried out using naive CD8+ T cells sorted from blood. These receptor sequences come from a young woman in good health.

V is TRBV7-9 and J is TRBJ2-5; maybe TRBD2 (5 bases). V lost 1 base to trimming and J lost 2 bases, with 17 bases between them. Germline V gene lookup returns CDR1 SEHNR and CDR2 FQNEAQ (reference sequence). CDR3 length equals 17 residues. The CDR3 loop is CASSLGLEGAPQETQYF. The DNA of the CDR3 is TGTGCCAGCAGCTTAGGCCTAGAGGGAGCCCCTCAAGAGACCCAGTACTTC. The whole variable domain, filled in from reference TRBV7-9 and TRBJ2-5, reads DTGVSQNPRHKITKRGQNVTFRCDPISEHNRLYWYRQTLGQGPEFLTYFQNEAQLEKSRLLSDRFSAERPKGSFSTLEIQRTEQGDSAMYLCASSLGLEGAPQETQYFGPGTRLLVL.

The chain uses TRBV27 and TRBJ1-2; D unclear. Looked up from germline, CDR1 is MNHEY and CDR2 is SMNVEV (reference sequence). V was trimmed by 3 bases and J by 4 bases, leaving 12 bases between them. The CDR3 length is 14 residues. The CDR3, as DNA: TGTGCCAGCAGTTTCATCGGGTCCGGCTATGGCTACACCTTC. Its protein product is CASSFIGSGYGYTF.

CDR3 region: CASSFGLDNEQFF. The CDR3 DNA is TGTGCCAGCAGTTTCGGTCTCGACAATGAGCAGTTCTTC. The chain carries TRBV27 and TRBJ2-1; no clear D. Trimming cost V 3 bases and J 5 bases, with 8 bases left between them. CDR3 length: 13 residues. CDR1 is MNHEY, CDR2 SMNVEV, per germline (reference sequence).

V gene TRBV6-5 combines with J gene TRBJ2-5; D is perhaps TRBD1 (5 bases). Gene TRBJ2-7 matches the end of the DNA better, so the J call may be wrong. CDR1 and CDR2 from the germline V gene are MNHEY and SVGAGI. The CDR3 has 14 residues. The CDR3 sequence: CASSYSDTHYEQYF. The CDR3, as DNA: TGTGCCAGCAGTTACTCGGACACTCACTACGAGCAGTACTTC.

The chain employs TRBV5-1 and TRBJ2-5; 12 bases are a match to TRBD2. Germline V gives CDR1 SGHRS, CDR2 YFSETQ. Unmatched junction bases numbered 8, after V lost 3 bases and J lost 5 bases. This CDR3 has 16 amino acids. CDR3 sequence reads: CASSSLAGGPGETQYF. CDR3 bases: TGCGCCAGCAGCTCCCTAGCGGGAGGGCCGGGGGAGACCCAGTACTTC. Full variable domain (outside the CDR3, taken from reference TRBV5-1 and TRBJ2-5): KAGVTQTPRYLIKTRGQQVTLSCSPISGHRSVSWYQQTPGQGLQFLFEYFSETQRNKGNFPGRFSGRQFSNSRSEMNVSTLELGDSALYLCASSSLAGGPGETQYFGPGTRLLVL.

The genes are TRBV4-1 and TRBJ2-1; no clear D. Trimming shortened V by 0 bases and J by 16 bases, and 25 bases separated the two germline ends. The germline gives CDR1 MGHRA, CDR2 YSYEKL. The CDR3 totals 16 residues. CDR3 nucleotides: TGCGCCAGCAGCCAAGATTTGGAAACGGTAGTATGGGGTGGCTTCTTC. Translation gives CASSQDLETVVWGGFF.

V and J are TRBV7-9 and TRBJ2-1; 14 positions agree with TRBD2. Germline V gene data show CDR1 as SEHNR and CDR2 as FQNEAQ (reference sequence). V shed 5 bases and J 8 bases; nucleotides not matched to a gene: 8. CDR3 length: 16 amino acids. The CDR3 region has the DNA TGTGCCAGCAGCCCCAGAGGGACTAGCGGGAGATATGAGCAGTTCTTC. Translating it yields CASSPRGTSGRYEQFF.

This chain uses TRBV2 with TRBJ2-7, with 9 bases lining up with TRBD2. Germline CDR1 reads SNHLY; CDR2 reads FYNNEI. V trimming: 3 bases; J trimming: 0 bases; junction bases outside the gene matches: 9. This CDR3 spans 17 amino acids. DNA of the CDR3: TGTGCCAGCAGTGAGGGTCGACTAGCGGCTAGCTCCTACGAGCAGTACTTC. Its translation: CASSEGRLAASSYEQYF.

The V and J genes are TRBV15 and TRBJ2-5, with D perhaps matching TRBD2 (6 bases). The V end was cut by 6 bases, the J end by 5 bases, with 25 bases between. There are 17 residues in the CDR3. The germline V gene has CDR1 LNHNV and CDR2 YYDKDF (reference sequence). CDR3: CATRGDGEREIVETQYF. In nucleotides, the CDR3 is TGTGCCACCAGAGGGGACGGAGAACGGGAGATCGTGGAGACCCAGTACTTC.

The chain employs TRBV4-2 and TRBJ2-1; the match to TRBD2 covers 7 bases. Unmatched junction bases numbered 9, after V lost 0 bases and J lost 7 bases. This CDR3 has 16 amino acids. Germline V gives CDR1 LGHNA, CDR2 YNFKEQ. CDR3 bases: TGTGCCAGCAGCCAAGAGGGGCTAGCGGAAGCGAATGAGCAGTTCTTC. Residues: CASSQEGLAEANEQFF.

The V call is TRBV30, the J call TRBJ2-2; D not resolved. This CDR3 is built from 12 residues. V was cut by 3 bases and J by 10 bases, with 12 bases left in between. In germline, CDR1 is GTSNPN, CDR2 SVGIG (reference sequence). The CDR3 spells CAWRSPGAELFF. CDR3 sequence (DNA): TGTGCCTGGAGATCGCCCGGTGCGGAGCTGTTTTTT. Full variable domain (rest looked up from reference TRBV30 and TRBJ2-2): SQTIHQWPATLVQPVGSPLSLECTVEGTSNPNLYWYRQAAGRGLQLLFYSVGIGQISSEVPQNLSASRPQDRQFILSSKKLLLSDSGFYLCAWRSPGAELFFGEGSRLTVL.

V is TRBV5-1 and J is TRBJ2-3, with 13 nucleotides matching TRBD2. Germline assignment: CDR1 SGHRS and CDR2 YFSETQ. The CDR3 length is 20 residues. After removal of 4 bases from V and 4 bases from J, the junction contained 18 bases not matched to a gene. CDR3 coding DNA: TGCGCCAGCAGCCCCCCAGGGACCGCCGGGACTAGCGGGAATGCAGATACGCAGTATTTT. Translation gives CASSPPGTAGTSGNADTQYF.

The chain combines TRBV4-1 with TRBJ2-7, with 9 bases lining up with TRBD1. CDR1 MGHRA and CDR2 YSYEKL come from the germline V gene. The CDR3 contains 15 residues. The V and J ends lost 4 bases and 5 bases, in that order; junction bases with no gene match: 9. CDR3 region: CASSPGTGSLNEQYF. CDR3 bases: TGCGCCAGCAGCCCCGGGACAGGGTCTCTCAACGAGCAGTACTTC.

This clone was observed once. The chain employs TRBV5-5 and TRBJ1-2; D is undetermined. Per germline, CDR1 SGHKS and CDR2 YYEKEE (reference sequence). Trimming removed 3 bases at V and 3 bases at J, with 12 bases between. CDR3 length: 14 amino acids. As DNA, the CDR3 is TGTGCCAGCAGCTCCCAGGACGGCCACTATGGCTACACCTTC. Protein product: CASSSQDGHYGYTF.

Worth noting for this clone: The same CDR3 is also encoded by other DNA sequences in this sample. The rearrangement links TRBV15 to TRBJ1-1; D is undetermined. V was pared by 1 base and J by 1 base, with 7 bases between. Germline V gives CDR1 LNHNV, CDR2 YYDKDF (reference sequence). There are 14 residues in the CDR3. This CDR3 is CATSRGGENTEAFF. The CDR3 bases are TGTGCCACCAGCAGAGGGGGAGAGAACACTGAAGCTTTCTTT.

This clone was detected only once. The V gene is TRBV27, the J gene TRBJ2-1; 12 positions agree with TRBD2. Germline assignment: CDR1 MNHEY and CDR2 SMNVEV (reference sequence). Germline trimming cut 7 bases from V and 8 bases from J; bases unmatched to any gene: 9. This CDR3 is 15 amino acids long. CDR3 loop: CASTWTSGASDEQFF. CDR3 DNA: TGTGCCAGCACCTGGACTAGCGGGGCCTCTGATGAGCAGTTCTTC.

This chain joins TRBV5-4 and TRBJ2-1, with D perhaps matching TRBD1 (6 bases). The CDR3 consists of 14 residues. Germline-derived CDR1 and CDR2 are SGHNT and YYREEE (reference sequence). V lost 3 bases and J lost 6, with 13 bases in between. The CDR3 DNA reads TGTGCCAGCAGCTCAGATACAGGGTTCAATGAGCAGTTCTTC. Its protein is CASSSDTGFNEQFF.

Turning to this clone: The sample holds other DNA sequences that translate to the same CDR3. The chain is built from TRBV5-1 and TRBJ2-2; possible D gene TRBD2, 5 bases. Deletions cut 1 base from V and 6 bases from J, with 7 bases between. Per the germline V gene, CDR1 is SGHRS and CDR2 is YFSETQ. The CDR3 sequence is 13 residues long. CDR3 residues: CASSLRGPGELFF. In nucleotides, the CDR3 is TGCGCCAGCAGCTTGCGAGGGCCCGGGGAGCTGTTTTTT.

This clone was detected a few times. Compared with germline, one end of the junction differs, possibly owing to a read error. This chain connects TRBV5-6 to TRBJ1-1, with 8 positions matching TRBD1. Per the germline V gene, CDR1 is SGHDT and CDR2 is YYEEEE. The CDR3 loop spans 14 amino acids. Written as DNA, the CDR3 is TGTGCCAGCAGCCCTCCCGGGACAGGAGGAGAAGGTCTCTTT. This translates into CASSPPGTGGEGLF.

This clone has a single count. The rearrangement uses TRBV4-1 and TRBJ2-5, with TRBD2 matching over 8 bases. V trimming: 5 bases; J trimming: 4 bases; junction bases outside the gene matches: 6. CDR1 is MGHRA, CDR2 YSYEKL, per germline. CDR3 size: 14 residues. The CDR3 region is CASSSIAGLETQYF. CDR3 nucleotide sequence: TGCGCCAGCAGCTCGATAGCGGGGTTAGAGACCCAGTACTTC.

This chain connects TRBV27 to TRBJ2-7; 8 positions agree with TRBD2. V was pared by 3 bases and J by 0 bases, with 4 bases of the junction left unmatched. The CDR3 contains 15 residues. Germline values: CDR1 MNHEY, CDR2 SMNVEV (reference sequence). The CDR3 region has the DNA TGTGCCAGCAGTTTCTTAGCGGGACTCTCCTACGAGCAGTACTTC. This translates into CASSFLAGLSYEQYF.

The chain is built from TRBV5-8 and TRBJ2-7, with D hard to call. The CDR3 covers 13 residues. Germline V gene data show CDR1 as SGHTS and CDR2 as YDEGEE. Between the trimmed V and J ends, which lost 4 bases and 1 base, there was a span of 9 bases. The CDR3, as DNA: TGTGCCAGCAGCGCAGACTGGTCCTACGAGCAGTACTTC. Translation gives CASSADWSYEQYF.

The chain is built from TRBV7-6 and TRBJ2-3; D is uncertain. The germline gives CDR1 SGHVS, CDR2 FNYEAQ. V lost 1 base, J lost 2 bases, and 10 bases lay in between. The CDR3 sequence is 15 residues long. CDR3 sequence reads: CASSLESRDTDTQYF. The CDR3 DNA sequence: TGTGCCAGCAGCTTAGAGTCGCGAGACACAGATACGCAGTATTTT.

The gene calls are TRBV6-1 and TRBJ1-5; no clear D. The V gene lost 1 base and the J gene lost 1 base, with 14 bases spanning the gap. The CDR3 has 17 residues. The V gene's germline CDR1 is MNHNS and CDR2 SASEGT. For the CDR3, the DNA is TGTGCCAGCAGTGAAGGACGGGTGGTCGAAAGCAATCAGCCCCAGCATTTT. This translates into CASSEGRVVESNQPQHF.

For the CDR3, the DNA is TGTGCCAGCAGCTTTGGGGAGGGACTTTTCGGAAACACCATATATTTT. Translated, it gives CASSFGEGLFGNTIYF. V is TRBV7-9 and J is TRBJ1-3; tentative D call: TRBD1 (5 bases). The CDR3 runs to 16 residues. V dropped 3 bases and J dropped 4 bases, with 16 bases sitting between them. CDR1 is SEHNR, CDR2 FQNEAQ, per germline (reference sequence).

J is TRBJ2-1 and V is TRBV27; TRBD2 aligns across 13 bases. Germline V gene data show CDR1 as MNHEY and CDR2 as SMNVEV (reference sequence). With V trimmed by 5 bases and J by 9 bases, 7 bases remained unmatched. CDR3 length: 15 residues. The CDR3 sequence is CASSGGTSGTGEQFF. In DNA form, the CDR3 reads TGTGCCAGCAGTGGGGGGACTAGCGGGACTGGTGAGCAGTTCTTC.

CDR3 coding DNA: TGTGCCAGCAGCTTAGTTCCTCCGCAGGCGGAGTACGACTATGGCTACACCTTC. Translated: CASSLVPPQAEYDYGYTF. The chain combines TRBV7-6 with TRBJ1-2; D remains unclear. CDR1 SGHVS and CDR2 FNYEAQ come from the germline V gene. The CDR3 runs 18 residues. V lost 1 base and J lost 3, with 21 bases in between. The variable domain in full, with the rest retrieved from reference TRBV7-6 and TRBJ1-2, is GAGVSQSPRYKVTKRGQDVALRCDPISGHVSLYWYRQALGQGPEFLTYFNYEAQQDKSGLPNDRFSAERPEGSISTLTIQRTEQRDSAMYRCASSLVPPQAEYDYGYTFGSGTRLTVV.

The V and J genes are TRBV19 and TRBJ2-2; the match to TRBD2 covers 11 bases. From germline, CDR1 is LNHDA and CDR2 SQIVND (reference sequence). The CDR3 has 17 amino acids. Germline trimming cut 5 bases from V and 7 bases from J; bases unmatched to any gene: 12. This chain's CDR3 is CASSPSRTSGLNGELFF. The CDR3, as DNA: TGTGCCAGTAGTCCCTCCCGGACTAGCGGGCTTAACGGGGAGCTGTTTTTT.